What follows are 30 T cell receptor beta chains derived from one specimen sequenced in a study of CDR3 diversity in severe acne (dated by TCRdb to the late 2010s). Libraries were built with PCR. TCRdb lists the instrument as Illumina HiSeq 2000. TCRdb itself trimmed the public reads at Q25 with fastp, ran MiXCR and retained productive beta chains. Identical CDR3 protein sequences are pooled into one entry, listed with their most common genes and DNA. The sample table records approximately 79,000 distinct CDR3 sequences; about 52% of these occur just once. About 9.5% of the sample lies in the top ten. Input material: blood. The origin of the receptors is a male donor in good health, serving as a control.

For this clonotype: This CDR3 is missing its conserved last phenylalanine or tryptophan, likely due to a read error. The DNA is omitted, as the CDR3 cannot be located on it reliably, and the CDR3 follows TCRdb's listing. The chain is built from TRBV20-1 and TRBJ2-7; TRBD1, the table's D call, was not compared with the DNA. The CDR3 is made up of 13 amino acids, end residues included. Germline V CDR1 and CDR2: DFQATT, SNEGSKA (reference sequence). The CDR3 region is CSARGQGVRELYS.

The J gene is TRBJ2-7, the V gene TRBV15, with 13 bases lining up with TRBD2. With V trimmed by 1 base and J by 4 bases, 4 bases remained unmatched. The CDR3 is made up of 16 amino acids. Per germline, CDR1 LNHNV and CDR2 YYDKDF (reference sequence). This CDR3 reads CATSRGTSGSKYEQYF. Here the CDR3 DNA reads TGTGCCACCAGCAGAGGGACTAGCGGGAGCAAGTACGAGCAGTACTTC.

The chain couples TRBV7-6 to TRBJ2-3, with 13 nucleotides matching TRBD2. CDR1 is SGHVS, CDR2 FNYEAQ, per germline. There are 17 residues in the CDR3. Trimming took 5 bases from V and 2 from J; bases not matched to a gene: 7. The DNA for the CDR3 is TGTGCCAGCAGCCAAGAACTAGCGGGGGGGCCCACAGATACGCAGTATTTT. It codes for CASSQELAGGPTDTQYF.

The chain employs TRBV20-1 and TRBJ2-1; 7 nucleotides agree with TRBD2. Germline CDR1 DFQATT, CDR2 SNEGSKA (reference sequence). V was clipped by 2 bases and J by 6 bases; unmatched bases: 7. The CDR3 totals 14 residues. CDR3 sequence (DNA): TGCAGTGCTAGACTAGCGGCAACCCCCAATGAGCAGTTCTTC. Protein sequence: CSARLAATPNEQFF.

The gene calls are TRBV2 and TRBJ2-7; possibly TRBD1 for D (6 bases). Germline loops: CDR1 SNHLY, CDR2 FYNNEI. CDR3 length: 15 amino acids. Trimming removed 5 bases at V and 3 bases at J, with 17 bases between. Here the CDR3 reads CASSPKARGGYEQYF. The CDR3 coding sequence is TGTGCCAGCAGTCCCAAGGCCAGGGGTGGCTACGAGCAGTACTTC.

The genes are TRBV6-6 and TRBJ2-7; 8 bases match TRBD2. The V gene's germline CDR1 is MNHNY and CDR2 SVGAGI (reference sequence). This CDR3 spans 14 amino acids. V was clipped by 0 bases and J by 3 bases; unmatched bases: 1. Here the CDR3 DNA reads TGTGCCAGCAGTTACTCCGGGGGGGTCTACGAGCAGTACTTC. It is translated as CASSYSGGVYEQYF.

The J gene is TRBJ2-7, the V gene TRBV24-1; no definite D call. Germline V gene lookup returns CDR1 KGHDR and CDR2 SFDVKD. V was clipped by 4 bases and J by 3 bases, with 12 bases between them. The CDR3 is 14 amino acids. The CDR3 here is CATSEGRAGYEQYF. The CDR3 coding sequence is TGTGCCACCAGTGAAGGCCGGGCTGGCTACGAGCAGTACTTC.

This chain joins TRBV7-6 and TRBJ1-4, with TRBD1 as a possible D gene (6 bases). Trimming took 5 bases from V and 5 from J, leaving 15 bases between them. The CDR3 contains 15 residues. Germline CDR1 is SGHVS and CDR2 is FNYEAQ. This CDR3 is CASSPGGPPNEKLFF. DNA for the CDR3: TGTGCCAGCAGCCCCGGGGGCCCTCCGAATGAAAAACTGTTTTTT.

This chain connects TRBV7-3 to TRBJ1-1; D is possibly TRBD1 (6 bases). The CDR3 spans 15 residues. CDR1 and CDR2 (germline): SGHTA, FQGTGA. V was clipped by 5 bases and J by 0 bases, with 13 bases between them. The CDR3 reads CASSPRGGMNTEAFF. In DNA form, the CDR3 reads TGTGCCAGCAGCCCTCGAGGGGGAATGAACACTGAAGCTTTCTTT.

The V call is TRBV5-1, the J call TRBJ2-6; D perhaps matches TRBD1 (5 bases). V was trimmed by 7 bases and J by 2 bases, leaving 13 bases between them. The germline gives CDR1 SGHRS, CDR2 YFSETQ. This CDR3 has 15 amino acids. The CDR3 spells CASGATTPGANVLTF. The CDR3 DNA reads TGCGCCAGCGGGGCTACAACCCCTGGGGCCAACGTCCTGACTTTC.

This clonotype was observed a handful of times. The chain uses TRBV7-8 and TRBJ1-3, with D perhaps matching TRBD1 (5 bases). V was pared by 0 bases and J by 4 bases, with 7 bases between. CDR1 is SGHVS, CDR2 FQNEAQ, per germline. The CDR3 length is 14 residues. The CDR3 DNA reads as TGTGCCAGCAGCTTAGCAGGGGTCGGAAACACCATATATTTT. It encodes CASSLAGVGNTIYF.

The J gene is TRBJ2-5, the V gene TRBV20-1; TRBD2 agrees at 9 bases. The CDR3 extends over 14 amino acids. Germline V gene lookup returns CDR1 DFQATT and CDR2 SNEGSKA (reference sequence). V shed 6 bases and J 11 bases; nucleotides not matched to a gene: 16. The CDR3 loop is CSASTTSGSDTQYF. Written as DNA, the CDR3 is TGCAGTGCCAGCACTACTAGCGGGTCGGATACGCAGTACTTC.

This clonotype was found many times. The gene calls are TRBV29-1 and TRBJ1-2; D is unresolved. V lost 4 bases and J lost 0, with 12 bases in between. Germline V gives CDR1 SQVTM, CDR2 ANQGSEA. The CDR3 extends over 14 amino acids. The CDR3 DNA reads as TGCAGCGTTGGTCGGGCAGCCTCTAACTATGGCTACACCTTC. Its protein is CSVGRAASNYGYTF.

V and J are TRBV7-3 and TRBJ2-3; 8 nucleotides match TRBD1. V was pared by 2 bases and J by 4 bases, with 2 bases of the junction left unmatched. The CDR3 loop spans 14 amino acids. Per the germline V gene, CDR1 is SGHTA and CDR2 is FQGTGA. CDR3 residues: CASSLQGQADTQYF. CDR3 coding DNA: TGTGCCAGCAGCTTACAGGGACAGGCAGATACGCAGTATTTT.

To note about this clonotype: A much bigger clone sits one base away, suggesting this may be a read error. The CDR3 reads CASSLYRGTEACF. The CDR3 DNA is TGTGCCAGCAGTTTATACAGGGGCACTGAAGCTTGCTTT. The chain joins TRBV12-3 or TRBV12-4 to TRBJ1-1; TRBD1 matches at 7 bases. The CDR3 extends over 13 amino acids.

This clonotype occurred many times. The chain has TRBV7-2 and TRBJ1-3; 10 bases fit TRBD1. Germline loops: CDR1 SGHTA, CDR2 FQGNSA. The CDR3 runs 17 residues. The V gene end was trimmed by 4 bases and the J gene end by 5 bases; junction bases not matched to a gene: 11. CDR3 DNA sequence: TGTGCCAGCAGCTCATCCGGGACAGGGGCAGGTAGAAACACCATATATTTT. It codes for CASSSSGTGAGRNTIYF.

The chain recombines TRBV4-1 with TRBJ1-3; no definite D call. The germline gives CDR1 MGHRA, CDR2 YSYEKL. Trimming cost V 4 bases and J 7 bases, with 8 bases left between them. The CDR3 spans 12 residues. In DNA form, the CDR3 reads TGCGCCAGCAGCCCGACGGTGAACACCATATATTTT. It is translated as CASSPTVNTIYF.

This clonotype has just a few counts. The chain is built from TRBV7-2 and TRBJ2-2; tentatively, D is TRBD1 (5 bases). Germline lookup yields CDR1 SGHTA and CDR2 FQGNSA. The CDR3 has 14 residues. Trimming took 6 bases from V and 1 from J, leaving 9 bases between them. For the CDR3, the DNA is TGTGCCAGCAGTTCAGACAGGAACACCGGGGAGCTGTTTTTT. This codes for CASSSDRNTGELFF.

This clonotype was observed many times. The rearrangement joins TRBV11-2 to TRBJ2-7, with 8 bases lining up with TRBD1. This CDR3 spans 16 amino acids. The germline gives CDR1 SGHAT, CDR2 FQNNGV. Losses at the gene ends were 2 bases for V and 3 bases for J; bases not matched to a gene: 9. The CDR3 loop is CASSLRGTGSVYEQYF. The CDR3, as DNA: TGTGCCAGCAGCTTAAGAGGGACAGGCTCTGTCTACGAGCAGTACTTC.

V gene TRBV29-1 combines with J gene TRBJ1-3; 7 nucleotides align to TRBD1. Germline trimming cut 8 bases from V and 3 bases from J; bases unmatched to any gene: 10. The germline V gene has CDR1 SQVTM and CDR2 ANQGSEA. This CDR3 has 14 residues. The CDR3 loop is CSPTTTGYGNTIYF. CDR3 DNA sequence: TGCAGCCCAACCACGACAGGGTATGGAAACACCATATATTTT.

This chain connects TRBV29-1 to TRBJ2-7; D perhaps matches TRBD1 (5 bases). V gave up 1 base and J gave up 3 bases, with 7 bases separating them. Germline V CDR1 and CDR2: SQVTM, ANQGSEA. This CDR3 has 12 residues. As DNA, the CDR3 is TGCAGCGTTGAAGGCAGGGACTACGAGCAGTACTTC. Translating it yields CSVEGRDYEQYF.

This clonotype was seen a handful of times. The gene calls are TRBV12-3 or TRBV12-4 and TRBJ1-3; 7 bases align to TRBD1. CDR3 length: 15 amino acids. Trimming cost V 6 bases and J 1 base; bases outside gene matches: 6. The CDR3 bases are TGTGCCAGCAGCGTACAGGGGATTTCTGGAAACACCATATATTTT. It translates to CASSVQGISGNTIYF.

The rearrangement joins TRBV7-8 to TRBJ1-1; D uncertain. V was clipped by 5 bases and J by 2 bases, with 12 bases between them. CDR3 length: 14 amino acids. The germline CDR1 and CDR2 sequences are SGHVS and FQNEAQ. CDR3 sequence reads: CASSERAFNTEAFF. DNA for the CDR3: TGTGCCAGCAGCGAACGAGCGTTTAACACTGAAGCTTTCTTT.

This clonotype has at least ten counts. This sequence joins TRBV29-1 and TRBJ1-2; TRBD1 agrees at 10 bases. The CDR3 contains 13 residues. Trimming cost V 7 bases and J 6 bases; bases outside gene matches: 8. CDR1 and CDR2 (germline): SQVTM, ANQGSEA. The CDR3 region has the DNA TGCAGCGCCGAGGGGACAGGGGCTGATGGCTACACCTTC. This encodes CSAEGTGADGYTF.

On this clonotype itself: A much larger clone sits a single nucleotide away, making a read error possible. The final CDR3 position lacks the conserved phenylalanine or tryptophan, pointing to a likely read error. The chain carries TRBV19 and TRBJ2-5; a weak D match, TRBD2 (5 bases). V lost 5 bases, J lost 5 bases, and 12 bases lay in between. This CDR3 has 13 amino acids. Germline V gives CDR1 LNHDA, CDR2 SQIVND (reference sequence). CDR3 sequence reads: CASSSLARETQYL. For the CDR3, the DNA is TGTGCCAGTAGTTCCCTAGCACGGGAGACCCAGTACCTC.

This clonotype was detected many times. The V gene is TRBV3-1, the J gene TRBJ1-1; D is unresolved. The CDR3 length is 15 residues. V was cut by 0 bases and J by 1 base, with 9 bases left in between. Germline assignment: CDR1 LGHDT and CDR2 YNNKEL (reference sequence). As DNA, the CDR3 is TGTGCCAGCAGCCAAGATCTGGGGAAGAACACTGAAGCTTTCTTT. This translates into CASSQDLGKNTEAFF. Full variable domain (missing parts from reference TRBV3-1 and TRBJ1-1): DTAVSQTPKYLVTQMGNDKSIKCEQNLGHDTMYWYKQDSKKFLKIMFSYNNKELIINETVPNRFSPKSPDKAHLNLHINSLELGDSAVYFCASSQDLGKNTEAFFGQGTRLTVV.

Ten or more counts support this clonotype. This rearrangement joins TRBV30 to TRBJ2-7; 10 bases align to TRBD1. V shed 4 bases, J shed 3 bases, and the junction held 3 bases outside the gene matches. CDR1 and CDR2 from the germline V gene are GTSNPN and SVGIG (reference sequence). There are 13 residues in the CDR3. CDR3 sequence (DNA): TGTGCCTGGACCGGGACAGGGGTCTACGAGCAGTACTTC. Protein sequence: CAWTGTGVYEQYF.

This clonotype was counted a few times. The chain employs TRBV2 and TRBJ1-6; D is undetermined. Trimming left V 9 bases short and J 3 bases short, with 12 bases between. Germline loops: CDR1 SNHLY, CDR2 FYNNEI. This CDR3 comprises 14 residues. The CDR3 bases are TGTGCCAGTACAGCTACCTTCTATAATTCACCCCTCCACTTT. Translating it yields CASTATFYNSPLHF.

The V call is TRBV4-1, the J call TRBJ2-1; 13 nucleotides match TRBD2. This CDR3 has 18 amino acids. Germline V lookup: CDR1 MGHRA, CDR2 YSYEKL. V lost 1 base to trimming and J lost 6 bases; unmatched junction nucleotides: 9. CDR3 sequence reads: CASSQGTSGRARFNEQFF. The CDR3 region has the DNA TGCGCCAGCAGCCAAGGCACTAGCGGGAGGGCGCGGTTCAATGAGCAGTTCTTC.

There are many counts of this clonotype. The chain uses TRBV30 and TRBJ2-7; 8 positions agree with TRBD2. The CDR3 length is 13 residues. The J segment lost 4 bases and the V segment lost 3 bases, leaving 5 bases of the junction unmatched. Germline V gives CDR1 GTSNPN, CDR2 SVGIG (reference sequence). The CDR3 sequence: CAWRLSGGYEQYF. CDR3 coding DNA: TGTGCCTGGAGGCTGAGCGGGGGTTACGAGCAGTACTTC.